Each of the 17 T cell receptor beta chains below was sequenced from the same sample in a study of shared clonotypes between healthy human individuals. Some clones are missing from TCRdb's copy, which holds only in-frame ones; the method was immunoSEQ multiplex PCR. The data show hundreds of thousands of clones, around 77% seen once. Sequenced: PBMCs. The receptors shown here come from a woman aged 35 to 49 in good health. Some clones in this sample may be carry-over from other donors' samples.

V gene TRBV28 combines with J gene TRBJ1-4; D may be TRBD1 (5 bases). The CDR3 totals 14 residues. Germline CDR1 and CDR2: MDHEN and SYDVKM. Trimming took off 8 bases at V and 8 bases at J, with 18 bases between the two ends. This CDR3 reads CASGSTGVREKLFF. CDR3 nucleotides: TGTGCCAGCGGCTCGACGGGGGTACGCGAAAAACTGTTTTTT.

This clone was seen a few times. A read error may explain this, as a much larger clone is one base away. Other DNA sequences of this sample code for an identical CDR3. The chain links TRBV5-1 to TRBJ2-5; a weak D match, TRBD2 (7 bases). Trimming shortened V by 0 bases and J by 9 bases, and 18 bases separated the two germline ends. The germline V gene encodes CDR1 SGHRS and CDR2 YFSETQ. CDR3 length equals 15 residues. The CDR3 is CASSLGLAGAGAQYF. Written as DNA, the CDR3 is TGCGCCAGCAGCTTGGGACTGGCGGGGGCCGGGGCCCAGTACTTC.

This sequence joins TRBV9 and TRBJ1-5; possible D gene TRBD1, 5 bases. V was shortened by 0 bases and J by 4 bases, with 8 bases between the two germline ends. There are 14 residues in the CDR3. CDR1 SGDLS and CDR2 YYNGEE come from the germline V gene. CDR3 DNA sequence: TGTGCCAGCAGCGTAGGGCGGGGGAATCAGCCCCAGCATTTT. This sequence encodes CASSVGRGNQPQHF.

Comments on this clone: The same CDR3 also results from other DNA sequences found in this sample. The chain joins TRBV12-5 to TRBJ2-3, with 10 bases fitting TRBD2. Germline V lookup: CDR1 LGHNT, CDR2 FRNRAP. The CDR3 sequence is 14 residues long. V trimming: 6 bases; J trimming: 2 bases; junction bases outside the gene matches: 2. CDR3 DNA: TGTGCTAGTGGACTAGCGGGGCCCACAGATACGCAGTATTTT. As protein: CASGLAGPTDTQYF.

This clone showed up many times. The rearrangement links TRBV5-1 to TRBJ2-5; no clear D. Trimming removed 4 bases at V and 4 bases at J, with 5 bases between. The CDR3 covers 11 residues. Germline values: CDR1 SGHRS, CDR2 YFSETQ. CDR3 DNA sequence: TGCGCCAGCAGCGATACAGAGACCCAGTACTTC. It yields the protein CASSDTETQYF.

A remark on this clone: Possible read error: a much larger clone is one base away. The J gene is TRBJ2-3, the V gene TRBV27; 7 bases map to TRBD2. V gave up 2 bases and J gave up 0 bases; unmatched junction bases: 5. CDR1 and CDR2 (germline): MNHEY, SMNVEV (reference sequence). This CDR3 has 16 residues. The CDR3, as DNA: TGTGCCAGCAGTTTAGGGACTAACCTTAGCACAGATACGCAGTATTTT. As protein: CASSLGTNLSTDTQYF.

The CDR3 is CASSSRRDRLPSYEQYF. In DNA form, the CDR3 reads TGTGCCAGCAGCTCTAGGAGGGACAGGCTCCCCTCCTACGAGCAGTACTTC. The V call is TRBV11-2, the J call TRBJ2-7; 8 bases agree with TRBD1. V lost 4 bases to trimming and J lost 0 bases; unmatched junction nucleotides: 11. Per germline, CDR1 SGHAT and CDR2 FQNNGV. This CDR3 is built from 17 residues.

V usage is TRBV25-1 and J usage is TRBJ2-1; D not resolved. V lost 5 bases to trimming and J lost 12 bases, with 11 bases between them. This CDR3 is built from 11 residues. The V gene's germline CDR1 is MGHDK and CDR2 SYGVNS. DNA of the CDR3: TGTGCCAGCAGTCCCCTTAGGGTGCAGTTCTTC. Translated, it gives CASSPLRVQFF.

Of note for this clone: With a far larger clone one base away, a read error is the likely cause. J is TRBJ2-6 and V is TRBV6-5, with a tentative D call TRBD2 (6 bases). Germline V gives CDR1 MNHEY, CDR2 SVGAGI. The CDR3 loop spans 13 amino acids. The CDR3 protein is CATGSSGDNVLTF. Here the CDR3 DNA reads TGTGCCACCGGGAGCTCTGGGGACAACGTCCTGACTTTC.

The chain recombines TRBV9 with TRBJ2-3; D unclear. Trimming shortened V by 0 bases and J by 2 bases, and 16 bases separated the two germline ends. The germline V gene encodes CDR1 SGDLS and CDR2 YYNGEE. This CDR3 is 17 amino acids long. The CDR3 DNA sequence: TGTGCCAGCAGCGTAGAGGATTTGCGATTCCCCACAGATACGCAGTATTTT. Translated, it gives CASSVEDLRFPTDTQYF. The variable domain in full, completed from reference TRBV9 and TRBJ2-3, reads DSGVTQTPKHLITATGQRVTLRCSPRSGDLSVYWYQQSLDQGLQFLIQYYNGEERAKGNILERFSAQQFPDLHSELNLSSLELGDSALYFCASSVEDLRFPTDTQYFGPGTRLTVL.

The CDR3: CASSLVSGAVSEAFF. DNA for the CDR3: TGCGCCAGCAGCTTGGTTTCGGGGGCGGTTTCTGAAGCTTTCTTT. The rearrangement links TRBV5-1 to TRBJ1-1; D is perhaps TRBD1 (6 bases). V was shortened by 0 bases and J by 6 bases, with 15 bases between the two germline ends. Germline V gene data show CDR1 as SGHRS and CDR2 as YFSETQ. This CDR3 spans 15 amino acids. The full variable domain, rest sourced from reference TRBV5-1 and TRBJ1-1, is KAGVTQTPRYLIKTRGQQVTLSCSPISGHRSVSWYQQTPGQGLQFLFEYFSETQRNKGNFPGRFSGRQFSNSRSEMNVSTLELGDSALYLCASSLVSGAVSEAFFGQGTRLTVV.

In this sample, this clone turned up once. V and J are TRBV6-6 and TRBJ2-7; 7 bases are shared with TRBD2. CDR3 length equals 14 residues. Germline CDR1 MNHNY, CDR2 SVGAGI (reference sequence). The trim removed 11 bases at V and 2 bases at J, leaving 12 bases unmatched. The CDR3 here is CASGGLLSTYEQYF. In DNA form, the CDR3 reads TGTGCCTCGGGGGGACTACTGTCCACCTACGAGCAGTACTTC.

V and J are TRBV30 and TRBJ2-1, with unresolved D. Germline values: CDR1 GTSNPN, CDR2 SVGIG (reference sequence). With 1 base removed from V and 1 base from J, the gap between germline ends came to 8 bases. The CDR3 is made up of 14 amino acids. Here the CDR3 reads CAWSGDGSYNEQFF. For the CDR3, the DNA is TGTGCCTGGAGTGGAGACGGATCCTACAATGAGCAGTTCTTC.

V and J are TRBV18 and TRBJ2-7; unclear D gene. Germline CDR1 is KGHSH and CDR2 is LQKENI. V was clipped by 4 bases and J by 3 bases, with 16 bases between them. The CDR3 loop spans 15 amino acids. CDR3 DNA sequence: TGTGCCAGCTCACTGGTCCGCCGCCCAAACTACGAGCAGTACTTC. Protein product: CASSLVRRPNYEQYF.

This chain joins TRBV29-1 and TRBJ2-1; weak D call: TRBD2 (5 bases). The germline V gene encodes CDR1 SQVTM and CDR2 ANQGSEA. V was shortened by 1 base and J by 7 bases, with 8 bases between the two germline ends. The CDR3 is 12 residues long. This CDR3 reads CSVEVRRNEQFF. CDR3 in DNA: TGCAGCGTTGAAGTCCGGAGGAATGAGCAGTTCTTC.

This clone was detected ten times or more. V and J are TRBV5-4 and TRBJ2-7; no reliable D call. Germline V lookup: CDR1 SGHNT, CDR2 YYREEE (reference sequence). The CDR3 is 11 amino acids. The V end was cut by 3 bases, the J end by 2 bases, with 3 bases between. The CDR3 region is CASSSTYEQYF. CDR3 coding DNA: TGTGCCAGCAGCTCCACCTACGAGCAGTACTTC.

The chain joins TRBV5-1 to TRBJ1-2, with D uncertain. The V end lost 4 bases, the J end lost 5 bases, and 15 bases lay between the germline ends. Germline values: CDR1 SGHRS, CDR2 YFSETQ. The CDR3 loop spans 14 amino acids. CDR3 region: CASSQEVAAYGYTF. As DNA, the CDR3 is TGCGCCAGCAGCCAGGAAGTGGCAGCTTATGGCTACACCTTC.